Shown below are 18 T cell receptor beta chains from a single sample sequenced in a study of T cell responses to AZD1222 COVID-19 vaccine (dated by TCRdb to 2020 to 2022). The library was generated by the immunoSEQ multiplex PCR assay. TCRdb obtained this table from immuneACCESS and retained in-frame rearrangements with V and J assigned. These tables miss some clones; where compared with another copy, unresolved V genes account for less than half of the shortfall, and the remainder is unexplained. In this sample the table shows about 84,000 clones, 80% to 95% of which occur a single time. Roughly 10% of the sample is held by the ten biggest clonotypes. The label giving this sample's time point can be read as: about 28 days (+/-7) after the second vaccine dose. The input for sequencing was peripheral blood, taken 28 days after the second AZD1222 dose. The receptor set was obtained from an adult who received the AZD1222 COVID-19 vaccine.

The J gene is TRBJ2-7, the V gene TRBV5-6; TRBD2 might be the D (5 bases). V was clipped by 0 bases and J by 7 bases, with 17 bases between them. The CDR3 has 15 amino acids. Germline loops: CDR1 SGHDT, CDR2 YYEEEE. The CDR3 bases are TGTGCCAGCAGCTTGGTGTTGGTAGCGACGGGGGAGCAGTACTTC. Translating it yields CASSLVLVATGEQYF.

The CDR3 loop reads CASSEGSGNQPQHF. The CDR3 DNA reads as TGCGCCAGCTCAGAGGGCTCAGGAAATCAGCCCCAGCATTTT. The V call is TRBV5-1, the J call TRBJ1-5, with no clear D. Looked up from germline, CDR1 is SGHRS and CDR2 is YFSETQ. Deletions cut 7 bases from V and 4 bases from J, with 15 bases between. The CDR3 has 14 residues. Complete variable domain (other parts from reference TRBV5-1 and TRBJ1-5): KAGVTQTPRYLIKTRGQQVTLSCSPISGHRSVSWYQQTPGQGLQFLFEYFSETQRNKGNFPGRFSGRQFSNSRSEMNVSTLELGDSALYLCASSEGSGNQPQHFGDGTRLSIL.

The chain couples TRBV3-1 (or the pseudogene TRBV3-2) to TRBJ1-4; 7 bases fit TRBD1. The CDR3 contains 14 residues. Germline V gene sequence: CDR1 LGHDT, CDR2 YNNKEL (reference sequence). The V gene end was trimmed by 3 bases and the J gene end by 8 bases; junction bases not matched to a gene: 6. This chain's CDR3 is CASSQWQGVEKLFF. CDR3 coding DNA: TGTGCCAGCAGCCAGTGGCAGGGGGTAGAAAAACTGTTTTTT.

The CDR3 spells CASSSGGTEGTQYF. The CDR3 DNA reads as TGTGCCAGCAGCTCAGGGGGGACCGAAGGGACCCAGTACTTC. V is TRBV7-9 and J is TRBJ2-5, with D possibly matching TRBD1 (7 bases). Germline lookup yields CDR1 SEHNR and CDR2 FQNEAQ (reference sequence). V lost 4 bases and J lost 7, with 16 bases in between. CDR3 length equals 14 residues.

Only a few counts were recorded for this clone. This sequence joins TRBV5-6 and TRBJ2-2; 7 bases match TRBD1. CDR3 length: 15 residues. Per the germline V gene, CDR1 is SGHDT and CDR2 is YYEEEE. V lost 5 bases and J lost 4; bases outside the gene matches: 8. Here the CDR3 reads CASRHSTGITGELFF. The CDR3 DNA reads TGTGCCAGCAGACATTCGACAGGGATCACCGGGGAGCTGTTTTTT.

The V gene is TRBV6-5, the J gene TRBJ1-5, with 7 bases matching TRBD1. V dropped 7 bases and J dropped 3; count of bases not matched to a gene: 6. This CDR3 has 14 residues. CDR1 is MNHEY, CDR2 SVGAGI, per germline. This chain's CDR3 is CASTQDRNNQPQHF. The DNA of the CDR3 is TGTGCCAGCACTCAGGACAGGAACAATCAGCCCCAGCATTTT.

This sequence joins TRBV15 and TRBJ1-4, with a weak D call TRBD1 (5 bases). The length of the CDR3 is 15 residues. Trimming removed 0 bases from V and 3 bases from J, with 8 bases in between. The germline V gene encodes CDR1 LNHNV and CDR2 YYDKDF (reference sequence). The CDR3 DNA is TGTGCCACCAGCAGAGATTTAGGGGCTAATGAAAAACTGTTTTTT. Translated, it gives CATSRDLGANEKLFF.

The gene calls are TRBV18 and TRBJ1-1, with no clear D. CDR1 and CDR2 from the germline V gene are KGHSH and LQKENI. The V and J ends lost 3 bases and 2 bases respectively, with 13 bases between them. The CDR3 runs to 15 residues. CDR3 nucleotides: TGTGCCAGCTCACCCCGCCAGGCCCTCAACACTGAAGCTTTCTTT. Translation: CASSPRQALNTEAFF.

V gene TRBV18 combines with J gene TRBJ2-3, with a possible D match to TRBD2 (6 bases). Germline V CDR1 and CDR2: KGHSH, LQKENI. The ends were cut back, 0 bases at V and 4 bases at J, with 8 bases in the middle. This CDR3 has 14 residues. The CDR3 loop reads CASSPPAGSDTQYF. CDR3 nucleotides: TGTGCCAGCTCACCACCGGCGGGATCAGATACGCAGTATTTT.

V gene TRBV28 combines with J gene TRBJ1-1, with D possibly being TRBD1 (5 bases). Germline-derived CDR1 and CDR2 are MDHEN and SYDVKM. V was shortened by 7 bases and J by 3 bases, with 18 bases between the two germline ends. This CDR3 is built from 15 residues. The CDR3: CASIGGAKGDTEAFF. The CDR3 DNA reads TGTGCCAGCATTGGCGGGGCCAAGGGAGACACTGAAGCTTTCTTT.

V gene TRBV13 combines with J gene TRBJ1-2; D gene ambiguous. Germline CDR1 is PRHDT and CDR2 is FYEKMQ (reference sequence). The CDR3 contains 13 residues. Trimming removed 7 bases at V and 8 bases at J, with 17 bases between. DNA of the CDR3: TGTGCCAGCAACACCAAATCGGCCGAGGGCTACACCTTC. This sequence encodes CASNTKSAEGYTF.

The chain recombines TRBV7-8 with TRBJ2-7, with 10 nucleotides matching TRBD1. The V gene end was trimmed by 5 bases and the J gene end by 5 bases; junction bases not matched to a gene: 3. The CDR3 totals 13 residues. CDR1 and CDR2 (germline): SGHVS, FQNEAQ. Here the CDR3 reads CASSRQGANEQYF. CDR3 in DNA: TGTGCCAGCAGCCGACAGGGGGCGAACGAGCAGTACTTC.

The chain has TRBV6-5 and TRBJ2-7; no clear D. CDR3 length: 14 residues. CDR1 is MNHEY and CDR2 is SVGAGI in the germline V gene. Trimming stripped 6 bases from V and 6 bases from J, with 18 bases between. CDR3 protein: CASRLTHVSSEQYF. DNA for the CDR3: TGTGCCAGCAGACTGACCCACGTGAGCAGCGAGCAGTACTTC.

The chain uses TRBV15 and TRBJ1-2; D is undetermined. V was shortened by 0 bases and J by 3 bases, with 11 bases between the two germline ends. The CDR3 spans 15 residues. Germline CDR1 reads LNHNV; CDR2 reads YYDKDF (reference sequence). CDR3 in amino acids: CATSREVGEHYGYTF. The CDR3 coding sequence is TGTGCCACCAGCAGAGAAGTTGGAGAGCACTATGGCTACACCTTC.

CDR3 DNA sequence: TGTGCCAGTAGTATAAGGCAGGGGAGGGCTTTCTTT. It is translated as CASSIRQGRAFF. V and J are TRBV19 and TRBJ1-1, with a weak D call TRBD1 (6 bases). This CDR3 comprises 12 residues. Germline V gives CDR1 LNHDA, CDR2 SQIVND (reference sequence). The V end lost 2 bases, the J end lost 11 bases, and 12 bases lay between the germline ends.

The chain is built from TRBV2 and TRBJ1-4; tentatively, D is TRBD1 (6 bases). V was trimmed by 6 bases and J by 7 bases, leaving 15 bases between them. Germline loops: CDR1 SNHLY, CDR2 FYNNEI. CDR3 length equals 14 residues. The CDR3 bases are TGTGCCAGCAGGATCAGGGAAGGGGGTGAAAAACTGTTTTTT. It specifies CASRIREGGEKLFF.

This chain joins TRBV18 and TRBJ2-7, with D possibly TRBD2 on 6 matching bases. Trimming took off 3 bases at V and 3 bases at J, with 9 bases between the two ends. CDR1 is KGHSH and CDR2 is LQKENI in the germline V gene. The CDR3 runs to 13 residues. CDR3 nucleotides: TGTGCCAGCTCACCCGTGGGGGGCTACGAGCAGTACTTC. Its protein product is CASSPVGGYEQYF.

The rearrangement uses TRBV12-3 or TRBV12-4 and TRBJ1-2; no firm D call. V was shortened by 7 bases and J by 5 bases, with 14 bases between the two germline ends. CDR3 length: 13 residues. CDR3 residues: CASTLGNSYGYTF. The CDR3 nucleotides read TGTGCCAGCACTCTGGGAAACTCATATGGCTACACCTTC.